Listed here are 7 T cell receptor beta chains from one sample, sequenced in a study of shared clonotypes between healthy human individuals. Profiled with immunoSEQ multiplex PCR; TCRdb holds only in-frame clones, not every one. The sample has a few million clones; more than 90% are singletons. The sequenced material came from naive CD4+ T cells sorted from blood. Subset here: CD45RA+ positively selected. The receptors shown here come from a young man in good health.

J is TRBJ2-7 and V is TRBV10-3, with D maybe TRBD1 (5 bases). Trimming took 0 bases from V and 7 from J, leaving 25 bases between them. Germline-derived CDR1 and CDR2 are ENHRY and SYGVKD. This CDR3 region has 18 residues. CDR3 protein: CAISESTSGQKREGEQYF. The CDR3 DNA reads TGTGCCATCAGTGAGTCGACAAGTGGACAAAAGAGAGAAGGGGAGCAGTACTTC.

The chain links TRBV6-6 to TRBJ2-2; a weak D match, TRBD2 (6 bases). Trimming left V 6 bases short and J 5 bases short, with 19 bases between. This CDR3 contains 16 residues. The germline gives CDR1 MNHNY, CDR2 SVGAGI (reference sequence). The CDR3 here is CASRNDGGLVTGELFF. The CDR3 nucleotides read TGTGCCAGCAGGAACGACGGGGGTTTAGTTACCGGGGAGCTGTTTTTT.

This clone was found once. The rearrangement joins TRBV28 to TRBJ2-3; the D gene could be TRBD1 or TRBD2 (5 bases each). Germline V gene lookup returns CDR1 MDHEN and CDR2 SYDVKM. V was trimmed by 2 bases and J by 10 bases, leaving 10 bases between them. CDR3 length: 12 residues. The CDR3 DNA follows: TGTGCCAGCAGTTTACCAGGGAGTGCGCAGTATTTT. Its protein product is CASSLPGSAQYF.

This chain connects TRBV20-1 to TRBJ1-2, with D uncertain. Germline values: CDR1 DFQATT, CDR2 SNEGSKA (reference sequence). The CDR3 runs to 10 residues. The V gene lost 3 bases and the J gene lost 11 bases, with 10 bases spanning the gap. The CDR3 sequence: CSASVGDYTF. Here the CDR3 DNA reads TGCAGTGCTAGTGTGGGAGATTACACCTTC.

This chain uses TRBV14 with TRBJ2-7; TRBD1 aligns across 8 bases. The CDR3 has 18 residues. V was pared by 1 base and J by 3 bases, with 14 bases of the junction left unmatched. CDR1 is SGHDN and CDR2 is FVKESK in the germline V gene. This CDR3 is CASSQAWQGAPLGYEQYF. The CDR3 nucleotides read TGTGCCAGCAGCCAAGCGTGGCAGGGGGCTCCTCTCGGCTACGAGCAGTACTTC.

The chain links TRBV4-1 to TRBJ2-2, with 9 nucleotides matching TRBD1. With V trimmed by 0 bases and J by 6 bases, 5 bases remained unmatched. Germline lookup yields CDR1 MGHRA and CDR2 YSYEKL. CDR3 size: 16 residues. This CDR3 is CASSQDGTGRAGELFF. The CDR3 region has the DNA TGCGCCAGCAGCCAAGATGGGACAGGGAGGGCCGGGGAGCTGTTTTTT.

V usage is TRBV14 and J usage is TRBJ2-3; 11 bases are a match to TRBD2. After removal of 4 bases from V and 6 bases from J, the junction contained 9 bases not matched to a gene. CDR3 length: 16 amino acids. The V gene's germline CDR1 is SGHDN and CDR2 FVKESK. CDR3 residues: CASSLGLAVGEDTQYF. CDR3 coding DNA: TGTGCCAGCAGCCTGGGACTAGCGGTGGGGGAGGATACGCAGTATTTT.